One and the same sample provided the 18 T cell receptor beta chains below, sequenced in a study of T cells in women clearing cervical HPV infection. Profiling relied on immunoSEQ multiplex PCR, and the TCRdb table lists in-frame clones only, not all of them. The listing contains about 16,000 clones. Sample: blood buffy coat. All receptors derive from a woman between 18 and 70 years old with a cervical HPV16 infection that either progressed to CIN3+ or cleared (not recorded which).

In regard to this clone: Sequencing ends 3 residues short of the CDR3 end; the germline J gene provides the rest. V and J are TRBV10-2 and TRBJ2-5; D is unresolved. Trimming pared 6 bases from V and 0 bases from J, leaving 8 bases between. This CDR3 is 13 amino acids long. The germline gives CDR1 WSHSY, CDR2 SAAADI. The sequenced CDR3 bases are TGCGCCAGCAGCCTCGAGGACCAAGAGACC. Translation gives CASSLEDQET. The entire CDR3 reads CASSLEDQETQYF.

The part of the CDR3 DNA that was read is TGTGCCAGCAGCCAAGATGCTAGCGGGGGCCTCTTTGAG. It specifies CASSQDASGGLFE. The complete CDR3 sequence is CASSQDASGGLFEQFF. The V call is TRBV4-2, the J call TRBJ2-1, with TRBD2 matching 10 bases. The read terminates 3 residues ahead of where the CDR3 ends, so the germline J gene completes it. Germline CDR1 is LGHNA and CDR2 is YNFKEQ. The CDR3 spans 16 residues. V shed 0 bases and J 9 bases; nucleotides not matched to a gene: 8.

CDR3 sequence reads: CASSPGRGRGDTQYF. CDR3 DNA (partial): TGTGCCAGCAGCCCTGGGCGGGGGAGGGGTGATACG. The rearrangement uses TRBV6-2 or TRBV6-3 and TRBJ2-3, with 7 bases lining up with TRBD2. The read terminates 3 residues ahead of where the CDR3 ends, so the germline J gene completes it. V trimming: 6 bases; J trimming: 6 bases; junction bases outside the gene matches: 12. Germline V gene lookup returns CDR1 MNHEY and CDR2 SVGEGT. The CDR3 is made up of 15 amino acids.

Remarks on this clone: The CDR3 end lies 3 residues beyond the end of the read and is filled in from the germline J gene. The chain is built from TRBV10-3 and TRBJ2-7, with 9 positions matching TRBD2. This CDR3 region has 13 residues. V shed 6 bases and J 2 bases; nucleotides not matched to a gene: 2. Germline assignment: CDR1 ENHRY and CDR2 SYGVKD. Here the CDR3 reads CAIRGLATYEQYF. CDR3 DNA, as far as it was read: TGTGCCATCAGGGGACTAGCAACCTACGAG.

Notes on this clone: The read ends 3 residues before the CDR3 terminus; that terminus is restored from the germline J gene. The chain combines TRBV13 with TRBJ2-7, with 11 bases matching TRBD1. The ends lost 5 bases at V and 4 bases at J; junction bases unmatched: 7. Germline V gene sequence: CDR1 PRHDT, CDR2 FYEKMQ (reference sequence). The CDR3 runs to 15 residues. The CDR3 loop reads CASSPIRDRGYEQYF. The DNA read from the CDR3 is TGTGCCAGCAGCCCAATCCGGGACAGGGGGTACGAG.

Turning to this clone: The read ends 3 residues before the CDR3 terminus; that terminus is restored from the germline J gene. The gene calls are TRBV19 and TRBJ2-5; the match to TRBD1 covers 9 bases. CDR1 and CDR2 from the germline V gene are LNHDA and SQIVND (reference sequence). The CDR3 covers 15 residues. The V and J ends lost 3 bases and 1 base, in that order; junction bases with no gene match: 3. CDR3 DNA (partial): TGTGCCAGTAGTATTAACAGGGGGCGCCAAGAGACC. Protein product: CASSINRGRQET. The entire CDR3 is CASSINRGRQETQYF. Combining the CDR3 with reference TRBV19 and TRBJ2-5 gives the whole variable domain DGGITQSPKYLFRKEGQNVTLSCEQNLNHDAMYWYRQDPGQGLRLIYYSQIVNDFQKGDIAEGYSVSREKKESFPLTVTSAQKNPTAFYLCASSINRGRQETQYFGPGTRLLVL.

Concerning this clone: The DNA ends 3 residues before the CDR3 does, and the rest of the CDR3 is filled in from the germline J gene. The V call is TRBV29-1, the J call TRBJ2-1; 11 bases map to TRBD2. With 6 bases clipped from V and 4 bases from J, the junction kept 5 bases outside the gene matches. The CDR3 totals 14 residues. Germline CDR1 SQVTM, CDR2 ANQGSEA. The part of the CDR3 DNA that was read is TGCAGCGTCGATATAGCGGGGGGGTACAATGAG. This translates into CSVDIAGGYNE. The full CDR3 is CSVDIAGGYNEQFF.

Comments on this clone: The DNA ends 3 residues before the CDR3 does, and the rest of the CDR3 is filled in from the germline J gene. The rearrangement uses TRBV13 and TRBJ2-5; TRBD2 matches 16 bases. The CDR3 spans 18 residues. The trim removed 7 bases at V and 4 bases at J, leaving 12 bases unmatched. Germline-derived CDR1 and CDR2 are PRHDT and FYEKMQ (reference sequence). This CDR3 is CASTPGTSGGALAETQYF. Partial CDR3 DNA: TGTGCCAGCACCCCCGGGACTAGCGGGGGGGCGCTTGCAGAGACC.

On this clone itself: The read finishes 3 residues shy of the CDR3 end, and the germline J gene is used to complete it. The chain recombines TRBV14 with TRBJ1-1, with 7 nucleotides matching TRBD1. Germline CDR1 reads SGHDN; CDR2 reads FVKESK. Germline trimming cut 3 bases from V and 4 bases from J; bases unmatched to any gene: 8. The CDR3 covers 15 residues. CDR3 DNA, as far as it was read: TGTGCCAGCAGCCACAACCAGGGGGGTCGCACTGAA. The encoded protein is CASSHNQGGRTE. The entire CDR3 reads CASSHNQGGRTEAFF.

Remarks on this clone: The CDR3 end is not reached by the read, which stops 3 residues before it; the germline J gene fills it in. The rearrangement links TRBV29-1 to TRBJ2-3, with 8 bases identical to TRBD1. The V and J ends lost 6 bases and 4 bases, in that order; junction bases with no gene match: 9. Germline V lookup: CDR1 SQVTM, CDR2 ANQGSEA. The CDR3 length is 14 residues. The CDR3: CSVRQGRESDTQYF. The CDR3 DNA, read in part, is TGCAGCGTGCGACAGGGGAGAGAGTCAGATACG.

About this clone itself: The CDR3 end is not reached by the read, which stops 3 residues before it; the germline J gene fills it in. The chain combines TRBV5-1 with TRBJ2-1; possibly TRBD1 for D (5 bases). Germline V lookup: CDR1 SGHRS, CDR2 YFSETQ. V was shortened by 2 bases and J by 7 bases, with 16 bases between the two germline ends. The CDR3 covers 15 residues. CDR3 DNA, as far as it was read: TGCGCCAGCAGCTTCAGGGTCCCATCTACAAATGAG. This codes for CASSFRVPSTNE. The whole CDR3 protein is CASSFRVPSTNEQFF.

Details on this clone: The CDR3 is cut off 3 residues early in the read; its end comes from the germline J gene. The chain carries TRBV9 and TRBJ1-5; tentative D call: TRBD1 (6 bases). The CDR3 is 12 amino acids. V lost 7 bases to trimming and J lost 5 bases, with 10 bases between them. CDR1 is SGDLS and CDR2 is YYNGEE in the germline V gene. CDR3 amino acids: CASGAGDQPQHF. The part of the CDR3 DNA that was read is TGTGCCAGCGGGGCAGGGGATCAGCCC. The full variable domain, its missing parts supplied by reference TRBV9 and TRBJ1-5, is DSGVTQTPKHLITATGQRVTLRCSPRSGDLSVYWYQQSLDQGLQFLIQYYNGEERAKGNILERFSAQQFPDLHSELNLSSLELGDSALYFCASGAGDQPQHFGDGTRLSIL.

The sequenced part of the CDR3 DNA is TGTGCCAGCAGCTCCGGGACTAGCGGGCGTAGCACAGATACG. This translates into CASSSGTSGRSTDT. The complete CDR3 sequence is CASSSGTSGRSTDTQYF. The chain recombines TRBV7-7 with TRBJ2-3; 12 bases map to TRBD2. The CDR3 extends 3 residues past the end of the read, so its final part is completed from the germline J gene. This CDR3 contains 17 residues. Germline CDR1 reads SSHAT; CDR2 reads FNYEAQ (reference sequence). V trimming: 4 bases; J trimming: 0 bases; junction bases outside the gene matches: 5.

About this clone itself: The read terminates 3 residues ahead of where the CDR3 ends, so the germline J gene completes it. This chain links TRBV7-2 with TRBJ1-4, with TRBD1 matching 9 bases. The junction had 6 bases not matched to a gene; V was cut back by 5 bases and J by 8 bases. The CDR3 has 14 residues. Germline lookup yields CDR1 SGHTA and CDR2 FQGNSA. Partial CDR3 DNA: TGTGCCAGCAGCCAGACAGGGGGAAGGGAAAAA. Amino acids: CASSQTGGREK. The complete CDR3 protein is CASSQTGGREKLFF.

Regarding this clone: The CDR3 end falls 3 residues outside the read, so it is completed with the germline J gene. This chain uses TRBV7-8 with TRBJ1-5, with D unclear. Germline V gives CDR1 SGHVS, CDR2 FQNEAQ. V was clipped by 5 bases and J by 1 base, with 15 bases between them. The CDR3 length is 16 residues. CDR3 DNA (partial): TGTGCCAGCAGCCCTAGGGTAGGACTAAGCAATCAGCCC. Amino acid sequence: CASSPRVGLSNQP. The whole CDR3 reads CASSPRVGLSNQPQHF.

Turning to this clone: The read terminates 3 residues ahead of where the CDR3 ends, so the germline J gene completes it. This chain links TRBV5-1 with TRBJ1-2, with D possibly matching TRBD1 (6 bases). The CDR3 loop spans 16 amino acids. Germline V gene lookup returns CDR1 SGHRS and CDR2 YFSETQ. V dropped 0 bases and J dropped 4 bases, with 16 bases sitting between them. Partial CDR3 DNA: TGCGCCAGCAGCTTGGCCCGGGACAACCACCCCTATGGC. Protein: CASSLARDNHPYG. The full CDR3 is CASSLARDNHPYGYTF.

In the case of this clone: The read gets to within 3 residues of the CDR3 end, and the germline J gene fills in the rest. The gene calls are TRBV5-4 and TRBJ2-2, with 7 bases that match TRBD2. V lost 2 bases and J lost 6; bases outside the gene matches: 1. CDR1 is SGHNT, CDR2 YYREEE, per germline (reference sequence). CDR3 length equals 13 residues. CDR3 bases read: TGTGCCAGCAGCTTCCGGGGGGCCGGGGAG. Translation gives CASSFRGAGE. The complete CDR3 sequence is CASSFRGAGELFF.

Concerning this clone: The read terminates 3 residues before the CDR3 end, so the remaining end is supplied by the germline J gene. The rearrangement joins TRBV7-8 to TRBJ2-7; 7 bases are shared with TRBD1. The trim removed 4 bases at V and 1 base at J, leaving 4 bases unmatched. In germline, CDR1 is SGHVS, CDR2 FQNEAQ. The CDR3 contains 14 residues. The covered CDR3 bases are TGTGCCAGCAGCTCCGGGACAGTATCCTACGAG. Translating it yields CASSSGTVSYE. The entire CDR3 sequence reads CASSSGTVSYEQYF.